Listed below are T cell receptor beta chains from one sample, sequenced in a study of glioma-infiltrating T cells. Each CDR3 protein gets one entry after TCRdb re-called the multiplex PCR reads with MiXCR. The sample carries approximately 120,000 distinct CDR3 sequences, less than 30% recorded once. Sequences were obtained from glioma tissue, nonneoplastic brain tissue, or PBMCs (not recorded which). Receptors originate from a human donor with low-grade glioma or glioblastoma, undergoing nonglioma brain surgery, or in good health (not recorded which). CDR3s include the opening cysteine and the closing phenylalanine or tryptophan.

CDR3 protein	CDR3 length	V gene	J gene
CASSIMLAGGQETQYF	16	TRBV7-2	TRBJ2-5
CASSRGEGTEAFF	13	TRBV27	TRBJ1-1
CVSAPIGGDQYF	12	TRBV6-6	TRBJ2-5
CASSLGMTGVEQYF	14	TRBV7-2	TRBJ2-7
CATSVGQPIETQYF	14	TRBV15	TRBJ2-5
CASSLNRDSSLSGQYF	16	TRBV5-1	TRBJ2-7
CASSYSKGTGGNTEAFF	17	TRBV6-2/TRBV6-3	TRBJ1-1
CASSPGQGGGETQYF	15	TRBV7-7	TRBJ2-5
CASSLSGSYNEQFF	14	TRBV28	TRBJ2-1
CASWDFLSNTGELFF	15	TRBV6-2/TRBV6-3	TRBJ2-2
CSVDPGSGNTEAFF	14	TRBV29-1	TRBJ1-1
CATSVGETEAFF	12	TRBV24-1	TRBJ1-1
CSVSGTGNTIYF	12	TRBV29-1	TRBJ1-3
CASSLQGGSGEAFF	14	TRBV27	TRBJ1-1
CASSHPGLSYEQYF	14	TRBV28	TRBJ2-7
CASSGRGTVSSEQYF	15	TRBV2	TRBJ2-7
CASGLKYEQYF	11	TRBV28	TRBJ2-7
CASSLSPELPNTIYF	15	TRBV28	TRBJ1-3
CASSYSLAQTDTQYF	15	TRBV6-6	TRBJ2-3
CASSYLGDGNSPLHF	15	TRBV7-9	TRBJ1-6
CSARERALPYEQYF	14	TRBV20-1	TRBJ2-7
CASRGGGATKNIQYF	15	TRBV3-1	TRBJ2-4
CASSQERGAGVTSTDTQYF	19	TRBV4-1	TRBJ2-3
CASSQDDRRGNTEAFF	16	TRBV4-3	TRBJ1-1
CASSAVKSSYNEQFF	15	TRBV7-2	TRBJ2-1
CASSTSGNTIYF	12	TRBV6-1	TRBJ1-3
CASSPEGEAYGYTF	14	TRBV12-3/TRBV12-4	TRBJ1-2
CATKEGAAGNTIYF	14	TRBV7-9	TRBJ1-3
CASSQEDRSIAEAFF	15	TRBV4-2	TRBJ1-1
CSVHRGSGNEQFF	13	TRBV29-1	TRBJ2-1
CASRAGTGTDTQYF	14	TRBV7-2	TRBJ2-3
CASSIAGSYNEQFF	14	TRBV19	TRBJ2-1
CASSQGLFNTDTQYF	15	TRBV7-2	TRBJ2-3
CASSPSGLTDTQYF	14	TRBV18	TRBJ2-3
CSVLRGPYNTEAFF	14	TRBV29-1	TRBJ1-1
CASSYSTGGVKTQYF	15	TRBV6-5	TRBJ2-5
CATSDGRYGYTF	12	TRBV24-1	TRBJ1-2
CASKGNSNQPQHF	13	TRBV6-1	TRBJ1-5
CASSHASDRPLHF	13	TRBV14	TRBJ1-6
CSVRRLAGPSTDTQYF	16	TRBV29-1	TRBJ2-3
CASSPYARGDYGYTF	15	TRBV6-1	TRBJ1-2
CASSQVQRGVSYEQYF	16	TRBV4-1	TRBJ2-7
CASSQTSGGSEQYF	14	TRBV7-2	TRBJ2-7
CASSTTGSSYNSPLHF	16	TRBV19	TRBJ1-6
CASSSGQRNEKLFF	14	TRBV28	TRBJ1-4
CSVESRTGGYNEQFF	15	TRBV29-1	TRBJ2-1
CVSSRERVRSNSPLHF	16	TRBV2	TRBJ1-6
CASSLGVGGTDTQYF	15	TRBV7-2	TRBJ2-3
CAGSRQGTTDTRYF	14	TRBV27	TRBJ2-3
CSATISYEQYF	11	TRBV20-1	TRBJ2-7
CASSYSWVPNHEQFF	15	TRBV6-6	TRBJ2-1